This is a list of T cell receptor beta chains from one sample in a study of regulatory T cells in long-lasting Graves disease. MiXCR, run by TCRdb on the multiplex PCR reads, gives a single entry per CDR3 protein. The profile shows 500,000 to 700,000 distinct CDR3 sequences, 15% to 20% of them singletons. These same records also appear under a second study, on T cells in Graves' hyperthyroidism and ophthalmopathy.

This material consisted of peripheral blood mononuclear cells (PBMCs), taken at new diagnosis, from a patient treated with antithyroid drugs. The receptor source for this set is a woman aged 25 to 39 with Graves disease. The CDR3 runs from the conserved cysteine through the conserved F or W. The order of the fields is clone size, D gene, V gene, J gene, CDR3 DNA, CDR3 protein. The D gene is left open where the match is weak. Expanded clones get a size class; other rows say once, few or many, or leave the size out.

>.|TRBD2|TRBV25-1|TRBJ2-7
TGTGCCACCGGACTAGCGGGAGTCTACGAGCAGTACTTC
CATGLAGVYEQYF
>.|.|TRBV19|TRBJ2-1
TGTGCCAGTAGTGTCCGCCAGTTCTTGTACAATGAGCAGTTCTTC
CASSVRQFLYNEQFF
>many|.|TRBV5-4|TRBJ2-7
TGTGCCAGCAGCTTGGCCGTGGGTGGAGGGCAGTACTTC
CASSLAVGGGQYF
>few|.|TRBV6-2/TRBV6-3|TRBJ2-2
TGTGCCAGCAGTTACCCCGGGACCCTGAGGACCGGGGAGCTGTTTTTT
CASSYPGTLRTGELFF
>once|TRBD1|TRBV6-2/TRBV6-3|TRBJ1-1
TGTGCCAGCAGTTACGAGACAGGGGGGAACACTGAAGCTTTCTTT
CASSYETGGNTEAFF
>many|.|TRBV25-1|TRBJ1-2
TGTGCCAGCAGTGAATATGCAGGGAACGGCTACACCTTC
CASSEYAGNGYTF
>.|TRBD1|TRBV5-1|TRBJ1-2
TGCGCCAGCAGCGAGGGGGACAGGATCTATGGCTACACCTTC
CASSEGDRIYGYTF
>few|TRBD2|TRBV9|TRBJ2-3
TGTGCCAGCAGCCCACTAGCGGGACTGTCAGATACGCAGTATTTT
CASSPLAGLSDTQYF
>many|.|TRBV6-2/TRBV6-3|TRBJ2-7
TGTGCCAGCAGTTCGCAAGGCGGGTCCGACGAGCAGTACTTC
CASSSQGGSDEQYF
>.|.|TRBV5-5|TRBJ2-5
TGTGCCAGCAGCTTACCCCGGGACACTAACTTTCGGACGGAGACCCAGTACTTC
CASSLPRDTNFRTETQYF
>many|TRBD1|TRBV27|TRBJ1-1
TGTGCCAGCAGTTGGACAGGGGCGAATGAAGCTTTCTTT
CASSWTGANEAFF
>many|TRBD1|TRBV28|TRBJ1-5
TGTGCCAGCAGGCCCGGGACAGGGGGCCAAAATCAGCCCCAGCATTTT
CASRPGTGGQNQPQHF
>.|.|TRBV28|TRBJ2-7
TGTGCCAGCAGTTCAGGCGGGCGGATAAAGGACGAGCAGTACTTC
CASSSGGRIKDEQYF